The entry that follows covers one TCR beta chain sequence. The antigen is undetermined. Trimming left V 6 bases short and J 0 bases short, with 14 bases between. The CDR3 length is 15 residues. Germline CDR1 reads KGHSH; CDR2 reads LQKENI. These data belong to a study of cytomegalovirus exposure and HLA in healthy donors. Study observations and caveats: In the analysis, some V segments, TRBV6-2 and TRBV6-3 included, were excluded as indistinguishable.

PCR amplification relied on 60 Vbeta primers (plus 13 Jbeta primers). Produced via immunoSEQ multiplex PCR; TCRdb's table is partial and in-frame only. The sample holds over 90,000 clones, 77% seen once. This rearrangement joins TRBV18 to TRBJ1-1; TRBD1 might be the D (6 bases). The clonotype originates from a male donor in good health and CMV-seropositive. Sequencing input: PBMCs. The CDR3 DNA sequence: TGTGCCAGCTCGGTCGGGGGGCCGGTGAACACTGAAGCTTTCTTT. Protein sequence: CASSVGGPVNTEAFF.